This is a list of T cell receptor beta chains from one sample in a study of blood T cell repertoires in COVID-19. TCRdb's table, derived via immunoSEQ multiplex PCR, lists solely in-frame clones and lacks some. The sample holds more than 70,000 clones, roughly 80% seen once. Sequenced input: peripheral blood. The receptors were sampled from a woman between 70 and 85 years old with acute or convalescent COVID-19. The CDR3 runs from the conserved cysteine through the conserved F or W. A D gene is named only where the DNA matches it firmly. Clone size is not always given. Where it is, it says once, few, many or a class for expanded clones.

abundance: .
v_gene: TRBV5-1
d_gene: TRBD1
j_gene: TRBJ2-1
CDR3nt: TGCGCCAGCAGCTTAACAGGGGACTCCTACAATGAGCAGTTCTTC
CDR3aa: CASSLTGDSYNEQFF

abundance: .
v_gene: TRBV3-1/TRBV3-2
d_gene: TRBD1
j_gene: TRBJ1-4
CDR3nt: TGTGCCAGCAGCCAACAGGGGGGACGCGAAAAACTGTTTTTT
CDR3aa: CASSQQGGREKLFF

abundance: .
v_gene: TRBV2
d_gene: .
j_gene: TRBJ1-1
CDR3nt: TGTGCCAGCAGTGTAGTAGGGAGCAACACTGAAGCTTTCTTT
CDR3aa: CASSVVGSNTEAFF

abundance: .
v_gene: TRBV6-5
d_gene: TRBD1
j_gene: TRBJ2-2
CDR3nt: TGTGCCACCCTACAGGGGGCAATCACCGGGGAGCTGTTTTTT
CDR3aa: CATLQGAITGELFF

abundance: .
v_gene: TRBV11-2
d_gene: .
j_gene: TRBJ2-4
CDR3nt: TGTGCCAGCAGCTTAGTGTTCGGGGGTCAAAACATTCAGTACTTC
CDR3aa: CASSLVFGGQNIQYF

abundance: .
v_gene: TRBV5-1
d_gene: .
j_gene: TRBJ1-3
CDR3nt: TGCGCCAGCAGCTTGGAAGCGGCCCCTGGAAACACCATATATTTT
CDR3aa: CASSLEAAPGNTIYF

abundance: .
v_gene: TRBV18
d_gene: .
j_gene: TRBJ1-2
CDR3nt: TGTGCCAGCTCATGGAACAGGCCCCCGACCAACTCCGGCTACACCTTC
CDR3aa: CASSWNRPPTNSGYTF

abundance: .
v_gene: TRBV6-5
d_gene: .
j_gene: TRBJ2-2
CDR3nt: TGTGCCATGACAGAAGAGACCGGGGAGCTGTTTTTT
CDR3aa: CAMTEETGELFF

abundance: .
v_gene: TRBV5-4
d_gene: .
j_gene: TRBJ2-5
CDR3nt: TGTGCCAGCAGCTTTTCAGGGTCGGAGACCCAGTACTTC
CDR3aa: CASSFSGSETQYF

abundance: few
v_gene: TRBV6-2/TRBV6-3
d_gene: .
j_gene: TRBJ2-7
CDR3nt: TGTGCCAGCAGCGGACAGTCCGACGAGCAGTACTTC
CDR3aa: CASSGQSDEQYF

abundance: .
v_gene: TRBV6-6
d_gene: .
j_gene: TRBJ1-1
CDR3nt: TGTGCCAGCAGCCAAACGAGAAACACTGAAGCTTTCTTT
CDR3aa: CASSQTRNTEAFF

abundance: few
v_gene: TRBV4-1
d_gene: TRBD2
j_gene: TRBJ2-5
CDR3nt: TGCGCCAGCAGCCAGACCAGCGGCAGCGGGAGTTGGTCCGAGACCCAGTACTTC
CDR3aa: CASSQTSGSGSWSETQYF

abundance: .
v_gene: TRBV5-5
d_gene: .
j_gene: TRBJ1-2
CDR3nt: TGTGCCAGCAGCTTGTCCGGGGTAGCATTGGCTGTTTCCTATGGCTACACCTTC
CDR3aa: CASSLSGVALAVSYGYTF

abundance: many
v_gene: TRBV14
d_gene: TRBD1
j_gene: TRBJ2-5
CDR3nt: TGTGCCAGCAGCCCACGACAGGGCGAGGGCCAGACCCAGTACTTC
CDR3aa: CASSPRQGEGQTQYF

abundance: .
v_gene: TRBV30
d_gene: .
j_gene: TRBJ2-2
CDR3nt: TGTGCCTGGAGTGTACAAACCCCGACCGGGGAGCTGTTTTTT
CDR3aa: CAWSVQTPTGELFF

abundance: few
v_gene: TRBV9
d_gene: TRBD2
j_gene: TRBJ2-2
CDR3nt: TGTGCCAGCAGCGTAGTAGCAGCGGGATACTTTACCGGGGAGCTGTTTTTT
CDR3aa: CASSVVAAGYFTGELFF

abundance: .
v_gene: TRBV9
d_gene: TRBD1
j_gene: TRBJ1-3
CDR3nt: TGTGCCAGCGGACAGGGGACGCTCTCTGGAAACACCATATATTTT
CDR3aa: CASGQGTLSGNTIYF